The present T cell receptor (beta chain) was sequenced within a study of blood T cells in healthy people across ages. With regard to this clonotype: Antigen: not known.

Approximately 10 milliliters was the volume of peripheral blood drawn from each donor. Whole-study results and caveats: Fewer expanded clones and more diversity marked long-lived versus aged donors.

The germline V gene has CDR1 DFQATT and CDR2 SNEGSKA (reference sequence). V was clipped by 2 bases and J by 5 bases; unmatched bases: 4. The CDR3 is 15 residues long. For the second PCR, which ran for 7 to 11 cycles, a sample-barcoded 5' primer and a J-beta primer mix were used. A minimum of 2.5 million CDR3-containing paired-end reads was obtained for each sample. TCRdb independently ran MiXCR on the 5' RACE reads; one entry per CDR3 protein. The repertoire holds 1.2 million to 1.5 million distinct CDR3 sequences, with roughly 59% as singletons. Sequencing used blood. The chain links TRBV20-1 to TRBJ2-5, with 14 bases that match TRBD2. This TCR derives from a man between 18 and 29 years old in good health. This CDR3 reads CSARRGLAGVETQYF. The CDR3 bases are TGCAGTGCTAGACGGGGACTAGCGGGAGTGGAGACCCAGTACTTC.